This T cell receptor (beta chain) emerged from a study of OX40 agonist ivuxolimab in advanced cancers. The study, taken as a whole, reports: CD8+ T cells were the subset that, on average, had more expanded clones than CD4+.

Germline V gene data show CDR1 as MNHEY and CDR2 as SVGAGI. V shed 1 base and J shed 4 bases, with 14 bases lying between them. This CDR3 spans 16 amino acids. This table comes from immunoSEQ multiplex PCR, and its TCRdb copy is limited to in-frame clones, with some not included. Here the sample spans tens of thousands of clones, roughly 80% being singletons. Of note for this clone: What it binds is not known.

V is TRBV6-5 and J is TRBJ1-3; tentative D call: TRBD1 (5 bases). This material consisted of CD4+ or CD8+ T cells sorted from blood, taken in a trial of the OX40 agonist ivuxolimab. The clonotype was recovered from an adult with an advanced solid tumor such as melanoma, head and neck, liver or kidney cancer. Written as DNA, the CDR3 is TGTGCCAGCAGTTACTGGGCTGGGGCGGAAGGAAACACCATATATTTT. As protein: CASSYWAGAEGNTIYF.